This T cell receptor beta chain derives from a study of CD8+CD57+ T cells in acquired aplastic anemia. Broader study findings: Statistical testing detected no significant gap in CD8+ Simpson's diversity between patients and controls.

Template material for TCR beta VDJ and CDR3 profiling consisted of genomic DNA. TCRdb ran MiXCR on the reads and lists one entry per CDR3 protein. The sample contains under 200,000 distinct CDR3 sequences, more than 40% of which appear only once. Regarding this clonotype: The antigen is unknown.

All sequencing subjects had displayed CD8+CD57+ cell expansion on flow cytometry. This CDR3 spans 12 amino acids. Per the germline V gene, CDR1 is LNHDA and CDR2 is SQIVND (reference sequence). The V end lost 8 bases, the J end lost 5 bases, and 12 bases lay between the germline ends. The source is a human donor with aplastic anemia. The rearrangement uses TRBV19 and TRBJ1-2; D perhaps matches TRBD1 (6 bases). Material: sorted CD4+, CD8+, or CD8+CD57+ T cells (not recorded which) from PBMCs. CDR3 loop: CASEGGSYGYTF. CDR3 nucleotide sequence: TGTGCCAGTGAGGGGGGGTCTTATGGCTACACCTTC.